This record concerns one TCR beta chain sequence. Its antigen is not identified. The junction does not match germline at one end; this may be a read error. The length of the CDR3 is 13 residues. CDR1 is MGHRA, CDR2 YSYEKL, per germline. These data come from a study of T cell responses to AZD1222 COVID-19 vaccine. Findings and limits, study-wide: Baseline serostatus was positive in only six or seven AZD1222 recipients. Compared with day 0, the breadth and depth of the Spike-specific TCR repertoire rose significantly after two doses of AZD1222. No day 14 peak samples; only post-peak repertoires were characterized. White British people made up most donors, females outnumbered males, and clonal diversity was possibly underestimated.

Sequencing used immunoSEQ multiplex PCR; TCRdb keeps in-frame clones, though not all of them. The sample yields roughly 180,000 clones, around 90% seen once. The genes are TRBV4-1 and TRBJ2-1; D gene unclear. The sequences come from peripheral blood, collected 28 days after the second AZD1222 dose. The source of this sequence is an adult who received the AZD1222 COVID-19 vaccine. The CDR3, as DNA: TGCGCCAGCAGGCAAGAGGTCGACCGCCCGCAGTTCTTC. Its protein product is CASRQEVDRPQFF.